This entry is about one T cell receptor beta chain. The data derive from a study of control samples from healthy donors and cancer patients. Libraries were prepared by immunoSEQ multiplex PCR; TCRdb keeps only in-frame clonotypes and omits some of them. The sample includes some 210,000 clones, 90% to 95% of them seen just once. Sequenced sample: blood. The TCR originated in a man aged 30 to 39 in good health.

The CDR3 here is CASSHSGEGWVKNIQYF. CDR3 nucleotide sequence: TGCGCCAGCAGCCATTCCGGGGAGGGTTGGGTCAAAAACATTCAGTACTTC. V usage is TRBV4-1 and J usage is TRBJ2-4, with 7 nucleotides matching TRBD2. Looked up from germline, CDR1 is MGHRA and CDR2 is YSYEKL. V was clipped by 3 bases and J by 3 bases; unmatched bases: 11. The CDR3 totals 17 residues.